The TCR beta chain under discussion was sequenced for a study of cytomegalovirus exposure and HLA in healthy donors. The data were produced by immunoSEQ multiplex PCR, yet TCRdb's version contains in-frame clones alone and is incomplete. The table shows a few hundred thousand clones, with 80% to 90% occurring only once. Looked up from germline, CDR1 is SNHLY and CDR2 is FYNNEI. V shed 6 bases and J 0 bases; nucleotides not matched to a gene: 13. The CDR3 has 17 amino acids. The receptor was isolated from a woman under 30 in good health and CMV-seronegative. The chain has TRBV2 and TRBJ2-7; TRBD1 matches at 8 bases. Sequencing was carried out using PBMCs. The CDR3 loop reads CASSPPRTGPSSYEQYF. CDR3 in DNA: TGTGCCAGCAGCCCGCCTAGGACAGGGCCGAGCTCCTACGAGCAGTACTTC.